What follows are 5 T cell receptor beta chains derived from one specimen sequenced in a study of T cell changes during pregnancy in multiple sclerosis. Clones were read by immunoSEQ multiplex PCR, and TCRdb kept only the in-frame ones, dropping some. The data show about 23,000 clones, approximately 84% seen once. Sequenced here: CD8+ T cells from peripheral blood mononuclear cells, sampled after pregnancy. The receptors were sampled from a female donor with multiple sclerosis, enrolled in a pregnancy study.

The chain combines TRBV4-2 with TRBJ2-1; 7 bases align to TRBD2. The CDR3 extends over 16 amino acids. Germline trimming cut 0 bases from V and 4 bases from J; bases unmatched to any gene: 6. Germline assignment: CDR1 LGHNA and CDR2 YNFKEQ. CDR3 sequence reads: CASSQDRGEPYNEQFF. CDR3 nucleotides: TGTGCCAGCAGCCAAGATCGGGGGGAGCCATACAATGAGCAGTTCTTC.

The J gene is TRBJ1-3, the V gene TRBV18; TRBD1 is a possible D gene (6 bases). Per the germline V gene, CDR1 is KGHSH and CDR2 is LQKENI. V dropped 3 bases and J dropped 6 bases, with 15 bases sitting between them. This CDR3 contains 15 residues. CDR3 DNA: TGTGCCAGCTCACCCCCGACAGGTAAGTTAAACACCATATATTTT. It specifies CASSPPTGKLNTIYF. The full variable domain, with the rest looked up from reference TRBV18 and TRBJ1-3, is NAGVMQNPRHLVRRRGQEARLRCSPMKGHSHVYWYRQLPEEGLKFMVYLQKENIIDESGMPKERFSAEFPKEGPSILRIQQVVRGDSAAYFCASSPPTGKLNTIYFGEGSWLTVV.

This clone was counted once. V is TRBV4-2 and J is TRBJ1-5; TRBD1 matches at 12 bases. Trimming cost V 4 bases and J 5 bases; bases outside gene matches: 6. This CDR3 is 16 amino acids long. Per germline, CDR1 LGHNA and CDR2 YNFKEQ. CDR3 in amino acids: CASSPGDRGHDQPQHF. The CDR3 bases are TGTGCCAGCAGCCCAGGGGACAGGGGGCACGATCAGCCCCAGCATTTT.

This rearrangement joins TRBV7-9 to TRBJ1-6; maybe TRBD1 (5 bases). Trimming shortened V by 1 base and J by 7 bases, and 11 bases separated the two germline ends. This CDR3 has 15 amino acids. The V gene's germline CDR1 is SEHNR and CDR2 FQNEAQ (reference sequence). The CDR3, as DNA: TGTGCCAGCAGCTTAGAATCAGGGTGGAATTCACCCCTCCACTTT. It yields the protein CASSLESGWNSPLHF.

This CDR3 reads CASSSAGRDYGYTF. The CDR3 coding sequence is TGCGCCAGCAGCTCCGCAGGCAGGGACTATGGCTACACCTTC. The chain employs TRBV10-2 and TRBJ1-2; D is possibly TRBD1 (5 bases). Trimming removed 6 bases from V and 3 bases from J, with 14 bases in between. This CDR3 has 14 amino acids. Germline values: CDR1 WSHSY, CDR2 SAAADI.